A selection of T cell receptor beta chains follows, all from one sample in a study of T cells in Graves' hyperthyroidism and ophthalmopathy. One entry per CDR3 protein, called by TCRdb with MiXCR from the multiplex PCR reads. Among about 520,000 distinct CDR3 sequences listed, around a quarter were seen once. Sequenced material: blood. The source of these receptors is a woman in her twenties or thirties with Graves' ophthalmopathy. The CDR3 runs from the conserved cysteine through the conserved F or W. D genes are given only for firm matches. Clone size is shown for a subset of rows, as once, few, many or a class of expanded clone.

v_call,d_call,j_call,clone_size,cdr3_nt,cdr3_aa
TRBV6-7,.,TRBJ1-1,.,TGTGCCAGCAGTTACTTCTTAAGATACTACACTGAAGCTTTCTTT,CASSYFLRYYTEAFF
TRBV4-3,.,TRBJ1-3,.,TGCGCCAGCAGCCGAGATCGGGGGAATCCCCCTGGAAACACCATATATTTT,CASSRDRGNPPGNTIYF
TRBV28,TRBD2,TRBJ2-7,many,TGTGCCAGCAGCCGAGGCGGGGGGACGGCCTACGAGCAGTACTTC,CASSRGGGTAYEQYF
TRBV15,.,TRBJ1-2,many,TGTGCCACCAGCAGAGATCTAGGACTCCTTAACTATGGCTACACCTTC,CATSRDLGLLNYGYTF
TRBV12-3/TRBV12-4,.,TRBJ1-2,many,TGTGCCAGCAGTTCGATATCTGGGTACTATGGCTACACCTTC,CASSSISGYYGYTF
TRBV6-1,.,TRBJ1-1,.,TGTGCCAGCAGCCCCCGATGGCAGAGGAACACTGAAGCTTTCTTT,CASSPRWQRNTEAFF
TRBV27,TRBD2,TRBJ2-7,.,TGTGCCAGCAGTTCCCAAAGCGGGAGGTCCTACGAGCAGTACTTC,CASSSQSGRSYEQYF
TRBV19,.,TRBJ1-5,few,TGTGCCAGTAGCGGAGGGCTTTATCAGCCCCAGCATTTT,CASSGGLYQPQHF
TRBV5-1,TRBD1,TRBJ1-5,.,TGCGCCAGCAGCTCCGGACAGGGCTCGGATCAGCCCCAGCATTTT,CASSSGQGSDQPQHF
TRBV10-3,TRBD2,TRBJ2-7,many,TGTGCCATCAGTGAGGACTTTGGAGCGGGGGCCCCCTACGAGCAGTACTTC,CAISEDFGAGAPYEQYF
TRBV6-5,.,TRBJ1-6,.,TGTGCCATCAGTTTCTCGCCGGGGGCCAATTCGCCCCTCCACTTT,CAISFSPGANSPLHF
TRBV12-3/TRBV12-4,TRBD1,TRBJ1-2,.,TGTGCCAGCAGTGACAGGGGAACCGTCTATGGCTACACCTTC,CASSDRGTVYGYTF
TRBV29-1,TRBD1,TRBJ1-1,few,TGCAGCGGCCGGGACAGGGACACTGAAGCTTTCTTT,CSGRDRDTEAFF
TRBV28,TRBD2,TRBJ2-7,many,TGTGCCAGCAGTCTCGGACTAGGACTCTCCTACGAGCAGTACTTC,CASSLGLGLSYEQYF
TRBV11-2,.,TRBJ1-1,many,TGTGCCAGCAGCTTAGATCTTACGGCACATGAAGCTTTCTTT,CASSLDLTAHEAFF
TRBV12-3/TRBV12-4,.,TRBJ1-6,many,TGTGCCAGCAGTTTCGGGCAGGGAGGATCACCCCTCCACTTT,CASSFGQGGSPLHF
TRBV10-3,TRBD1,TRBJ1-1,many,TGTGCCATCAGCCCAGACAGGGTATCCACTGAAGCTTTCTTT,CAISPDRVSTEAFF
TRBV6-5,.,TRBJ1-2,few,TGTGCCAGCAGTTACGAGGGAGACTATGGCTACACCTTC,CASSYEGDYGYTF
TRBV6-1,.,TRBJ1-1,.,TGTGCCAGCGGGTCAGGACAGCTTAGCATGAACACTGAAGCTTTCTTT,CASGSGQLSMNTEAFF
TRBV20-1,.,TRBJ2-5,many,TGCAGTGCTACAGGAGGGCGAGAGACCCAGTACTTC,CSATGGRETQYF
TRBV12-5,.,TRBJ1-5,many,TGTGCTAGTGGTTTGGTACTGTGGGGGGGCCCTCATCAGCCCCAGCATTTT,CASGLVLWGGPHQPQHF
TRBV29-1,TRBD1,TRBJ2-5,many,TGCAGCGTCTACTCTACAGGGGTCCAAGAGACCCAGTACTTC,CSVYSTGVQETQYF
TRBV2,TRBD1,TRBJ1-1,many,TGTGCCAGCAGTGTTAGGGGGCGGGAAGCTTTCTTT,CASSVRGREAFF
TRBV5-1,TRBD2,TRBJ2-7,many,TGCGCCAGCAGCCCCCCAGCGGGGACTTCCTACGAGCAGTACTTC,CASSPPAGTSYEQYF
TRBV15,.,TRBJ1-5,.,TGTGCCATTTCGGAGGAGGGGGTTCAGCCCCAGCATTTT,CAISEEGVQPQHF
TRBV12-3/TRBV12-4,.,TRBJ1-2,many,TGTGCCAGCAGTTTAGGGCGGAACTATGGCTACACCTTC,CASSLGRNYGYTF
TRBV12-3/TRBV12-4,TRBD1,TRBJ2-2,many,TGTGCCAGCAGTCCTCAGGGGGTTAACGGGGAGCTGTTTTTT,CASSPQGVNGELFF
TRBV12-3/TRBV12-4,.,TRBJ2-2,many,TGTGCCAGCAGTACCGGGACGAGGAACACCGGGGAGCTGTTTTTT,CASSTGTRNTGELFF
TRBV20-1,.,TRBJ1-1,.,TGCAGTGCTGAACCCGGGACAAGTAGGTCTGAAGCTTTCTTT,CSAEPGTSRSEAFF
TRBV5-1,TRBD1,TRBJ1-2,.,TGCGCCAGCAGACCTACAGGGGGAAAGGTCTATGGCTACACCTTC,CASRPTGGKVYGYTF
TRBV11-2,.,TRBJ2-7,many,TGTGCCAGCAGCTCCTATCCTTATACGACCACCACCACGGAGCAGTACTTC,CASSSYPYTTTTTEQYF
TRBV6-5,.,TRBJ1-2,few,TGTGCCAGCAGTTACAGCGGACAGAGGCCGTGGGGCTACACCTTC,CASSYSGQRPWGYTF
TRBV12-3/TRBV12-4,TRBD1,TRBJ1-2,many,TGTGCCAGCAGGGGACAGGGTCTCCTCTATGGCTACACCTTC,CASRGQGLLYGYTF
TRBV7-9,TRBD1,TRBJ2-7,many,TGTGCCAGCAGCTCGATCTTAGGGACAGCCTCCTACGAGCAGTACTTC,CASSSILGTASYEQYF
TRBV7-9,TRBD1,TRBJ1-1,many,TGTGCCATTCCACAGGGGGAAAACACTGAAGCTTTCTTT,CAIPQGENTEAFF
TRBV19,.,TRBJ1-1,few,TGTGCCAGTAAACTAGGAACTGAAGCTTTCTTT,CASKLGTEAFF